These 29 T cell receptor beta chains share one sample of origin, sequenced in a study of neurological immune-mediated disorders. One entry per CDR3 protein, called by TCRdb with MiXCR from the 5' RACE reads. This table has approximately 45,000 distinct CDR3 sequences, less than 15% appearing once. Time point defined: longitudinal time-point 3. Sequencing was carried out using PBMCs. All receptors derive from a man aged 25 to 40 in good health.

This clonotype was seen many times. The V call is TRBV6-4, the J call TRBJ2-1; 7 bases line up with TRBD2. The junction had 2 bases not matched to a gene; V was cut back by 6 bases and J by 9 bases. The CDR3 has 11 amino acids. Looked up from germline, CDR1 is MRHNA and CDR2 is SNTAGT. The CDR3 DNA reads as TGTGCCAGCAGCCCGGGGGGTGAGCAGTTCTTC. Protein: CASSPGGEQFF.

This clonotype was counted at least ten times. The V call is TRBV5-1, the J call TRBJ2-7, with D unclear. Trimming removed 1 base at V and 5 bases at J, with 13 bases between. The germline CDR1 and CDR2 sequences are SGHRS and YFSETQ. The CDR3 is 14 residues long. CDR3 protein: CASSLSGEWNEQYF. The CDR3 nucleotides read TGCGCCAGCAGCTTGTCCGGCGAGTGGAACGAGCAGTACTTC.

This clonotype occurred many times. The CDR3 spells CSARGIPSNYGYTF. In nucleotides, the CDR3 is TGCAGTGCTAGAGGAATCCCTTCTAACTATGGCTACACCTTC. The V call is TRBV20-1, the J call TRBJ1-2; D unresolved. The CDR3 spans 14 residues. From germline, CDR1 is DFQATT and CDR2 SNEGSKA (reference sequence). V was trimmed by 1 base and J by 0 bases, leaving 9 bases between them.

This clonotype was observed many times. The V gene is TRBV7-9, the J gene TRBJ2-4; 7 positions match TRBD2. The CDR3 is 15 residues long. Germline trimming cut 6 bases from V and 0 bases from J; bases unmatched to any gene: 5. Germline CDR1 SEHNR, CDR2 FQNEAQ (reference sequence). CDR3 sequence: CASSVLAGAKNIQYF. The CDR3 DNA sequence: TGTGCCAGCAGTGTGTTAGCGGGAGCCAAAAACATTCAGTACTTC.

This clonotype was counted ten times or more. V gene TRBV20-1 combines with J gene TRBJ2-1, with D hard to call. Germline CDR1 DFQATT, CDR2 SNEGSKA (reference sequence). The CDR3 length is 14 residues. Deletions cut 6 bases from V and 0 bases from J, with 12 bases between. CDR3 nucleotides: TGCAGTGCCCCCTTTAGCCTCTCCTACAATGAGCAGTTCTTC. Its protein is CSAPFSLSYNEQFF.

This clonotype was observed at least ten times. The chain links TRBV6-6 to TRBJ2-2, with TRBD1 identical over 11 bases. The CDR3 covers 17 residues. Germline V gives CDR1 MNHNY, CDR2 SVGAGI (reference sequence). J gave up 7 bases and V 0 bases, and 7 bases lay outside the gene matches. CDR3 nucleotide sequence: TGTGCCAGCAGTTACTCGGACAGGGGGCGTGTTAGCGGGGAGCTGTTTTTT. It codes for CASSYSDRGRVSGELFF.

This clonotype showed up many times. V is TRBV9 and J is TRBJ2-1; the match to TRBD1 covers 10 bases. Germline CDR1 and CDR2: SGDLS and YYNGEE. The CDR3 length is 17 residues. Losses at the gene ends were 0 bases for V and 8 bases for J; bases not matched to a gene: 11. The CDR3 loop reads CASSVESGTGAWDEQFF. CDR3 nucleotide sequence: TGTGCCAGCAGCGTAGAGTCAGGGACAGGGGCATGGGATGAGCAGTTCTTC. The complete variable domain, with remaining parts taken from reference TRBV9 and TRBJ2-1, reads DSGVTQTPKHLITATGQRVTLRCSPRSGDLSVYWYQQSLDQGLQFLIQYYNGEERAKGNILERFSAQQFPDLHSELNLSSLELGDSALYFCASSVESGTGAWDEQFFGPGTRLTVL.

Ten or more counts support this clonotype. The chain is built from TRBV11-2 and TRBJ1-1; D gene unclear. The germline V gene encodes CDR1 SGHAT and CDR2 FQNNGV. The CDR3 has 12 residues. The V end was cut by 6 bases, the J end by 1 base, with 6 bases between. CDR3 sequence (DNA): TGTGCCAGCAGTCGCACGAACACTGAAGCTTTCTTT. Translation gives CASSRTNTEAFF. The full variable domain, rest sourced from reference TRBV11-2 and TRBJ1-1, is EAGVAQSPRYKIIEKRQSVAFWCNPISGHATLYWYQQILGQGPKLLIQFQNNGVVDDSQLPKDRFSAERLKGVDSTLKIQPAKLEDSAVYLCASSRTNTEAFFGQGTRLTVV.

The table lists this clonotype with many counts. The rearrangement joins TRBV5-1 to TRBJ2-1; a possible D gene is TRBD2 (6 bases). The CDR3 totals 12 residues. Trimming cost V 2 bases and J 9 bases, with 9 bases left between them. The germline V gene encodes CDR1 SGHRS and CDR2 YFSETQ. CDR3 in DNA: TGCGCCAGCAGCTTTAGCGGAACTGAGCAGTTCTTC. Translating gives CASSFSGTEQFF.

This clonotype has at least ten counts. The chain recombines TRBV5-1 with TRBJ2-7; D not certain. The V end lost 4 bases, the J end lost 2 bases, and 13 bases lay between the germline ends. The CDR3 is 14 amino acids. Germline V gene data show CDR1 as SGHRS and CDR2 as YFSETQ. CDR3 bases: TGCGCCAGCAGCCTGAATTTGGACCCCTACGAGCAGTACTTC. It encodes CASSLNLDPYEQYF.

This clonotype showed up many times. The rearrangement links TRBV12-3 or TRBV12-4 to TRBJ2-2; D may be TRBD2 (5 bases). This CDR3 contains 13 residues. V lost 1 base, J lost 6 bases, and 6 bases lay in between. In DNA, the CDR3 is TGTGCCAGCAGTTTAGGAGGGCCCGGGGAGCTGTTTTTT. Protein: CASSLGGPGELFF.

There are a few counts of this clonotype. This chain links TRBV7-8 with TRBJ2-3; no definite D call. This CDR3 has 13 amino acids. V was shortened by 1 base and J by 5 bases, with 7 bases between the two germline ends. Looked up from germline, CDR1 is SGHVS and CDR2 is FQNEAQ. The DNA for the CDR3 is TGTGCCAGCAGCTTAGAATTGGGAGATACGCAGTATTTT. Translation gives CASSLELGDTQYF.

In this sample, this clonotype turned up many times. The genes are TRBV29-1 and TRBJ2-7; D ambiguous. This CDR3 region has 12 residues. CDR1 and CDR2 from the germline V gene are SQVTM and ANQGSEA. The V end was cut by 2 bases, the J end by 2 bases, with 7 bases between. The CDR3 coding sequence is TGCAGCGTTGAAAACTCGCCCTACGAGCAGTACTTC. Protein: CSVENSPYEQYF.

This clonotype was counted many times. J is TRBJ1-1 and V is TRBV7-2; D is ambiguous. Trimming removed 3 bases from V and 0 bases from J, with 11 bases in between. Germline-derived CDR1 and CDR2 are SGHTA and FQGNSA. The CDR3 runs to 15 residues. The CDR3 sequence is CASSLSSNMNTEAFF. The CDR3 region has the DNA TGTGCCAGCAGCTTGTCGAGTAACATGAACACTGAAGCTTTCTTT.

This clonotype was recorded many times. The rearrangement joins TRBV5-1 to TRBJ2-3; weak D call: TRBD2 (5 bases). The CDR3 runs to 14 residues. The germline V gene encodes CDR1 SGHRS and CDR2 YFSETQ. With 6 bases removed from V and 4 bases from J, the gap between germline ends came to 15 bases. In nucleotides, the CDR3 is TGCGCCAGCACCCAGGACTCCACCCCAGATACGCAGTATTTT. This gives the protein CASTQDSTPDTQYF.

This clonotype has a count of ten or more. The V call is TRBV6-4, the J call TRBJ2-3, with 7 bases lining up with TRBD2. Germline CDR1 MRHNA, CDR2 SNTAGT. Losses at the gene ends were 2 bases for V and 4 bases for J; bases not matched to a gene: 3. The CDR3 contains 14 residues. The CDR3: CASSDAGAPDTQYF. The CDR3 nucleotides read TGTGCCAGCAGTGACGCGGGAGCTCCAGATACGCAGTATTTT.

This clonotype was picked up many times. This rearrangement joins TRBV14 to TRBJ1-6; tentative D call: TRBD1 (5 bases). CDR1 and CDR2 (germline): SGHDN, FVKESK. This CDR3 is 16 amino acids long. The germline V and J ends were trimmed by 0 bases and 4 bases, with 10 bases remaining between them. The CDR3: CASSQDRDGYNSPLHF. CDR3 sequence (DNA): TGTGCCAGCAGCCAAGACAGGGATGGTTATAATTCACCCCTCCACTTT.

In its sample, this clonotype was seen many times. The rearrangement uses TRBV9 and TRBJ1-4, with no clear D. V was cut by 3 bases and J by 4 bases, with 13 bases left in between. From germline, CDR1 is SGDLS and CDR2 YYNGEE. There are 15 residues in the CDR3. The CDR3 sequence: CASSGGEPFNEKLFF. Here the CDR3 DNA reads TGTGCCAGCAGCGGGGGTGAACCTTTTAATGAAAAACTGTTTTTT.

This clonotype appeared many times. The chain employs TRBV7-6 and TRBJ2-5; D unresolved. The V gene lost 5 bases and the J gene lost 4 bases, with 5 bases spanning the gap. This CDR3 has 11 residues. Germline CDR1 and CDR2: SGHVS and FNYEAQ. In nucleotides, the CDR3 is TGTGCCAGCAGCGGCGGAGAGACCCAGTACTTC. Its protein product is CASSGGETQYF.

This clonotype was recorded at least ten times. The V call is TRBV28, the J call TRBJ1-5, with D unresolved. Trimming took off 6 bases at V and 7 bases at J, with 16 bases between the two ends. Germline V gives CDR1 MDHEN, CDR2 SYDVKM. The CDR3 loop spans 14 amino acids. The CDR3 region has the DNA TGTGCCAGCAGCCACCCCCGGACCGGACAGCCCCAGCATTTT. Its protein product is CASSHPRTGQPQHF. The full variable domain, completed using reference TRBV28 and TRBJ1-5, is DVKVTQSSRYLVKRTGEKVFLECVQDMDHENMFWYRQDPGLGLRLIYFSYDVKMKEKGDIPEGYSVSREKKERFSLILESASTNQTSMYLCASSHPRTGQPQHFGDGTRLSIL.

This clonotype came up many times. This chain joins TRBV20-1 and TRBJ1-1; TRBD1 matches 7 bases. CDR3 length: 17 amino acids. V lost 1 base to trimming and J lost 0 bases; unmatched junction nucleotides: 11. Germline CDR1 reads DFQATT; CDR2 reads SNEGSKA (reference sequence). The CDR3 region has the DNA TGCAGTGCTAGAGCCCCTCCGGGACAGTACATGAACACTGAAGCTTTCTTT. Its protein product is CSARAPPGQYMNTEAFF.

This clonotype was counted ten times or more. The rearrangement joins TRBV7-3 to TRBJ2-3; 7 nucleotides agree with TRBD2. The CDR3 extends over 16 amino acids. Losses at the gene ends were 1 base for V and 2 bases for J; bases not matched to a gene: 6. CDR1 and CDR2 from the germline V gene are SGHTA and FQGTGA. The CDR3 nucleotides are TGTGCCAGCAGCTTAAGTGGTAGCGGGTACACAGATACGCAGTATTTT. It translates to CASSLSGSGYTDTQYF.

This clonotype was counted ten times or more. The chain links TRBV5-1 to TRBJ2-6, with D possibly being TRBD1 (6 bases). The V gene lost 3 bases and the J gene lost 4 bases, with 14 bases spanning the gap. The V gene's germline CDR1 is SGHRS and CDR2 YFSETQ. There are 16 residues in the CDR3. This CDR3 reads CASSSTAGAGANVLTF. The DNA of the CDR3 is TGCGCCAGCAGCTCGACCGCAGGGGCCGGGGCCAACGTCCTGACTTTC.

This clonotype was seen ten or more times. This chain joins TRBV20-1 and TRBJ2-1; TRBD2 matches at 11 bases. In germline, CDR1 is DFQATT, CDR2 SNEGSKA (reference sequence). V dropped 6 bases and J dropped 5; count of bases not matched to a gene: 12. The CDR3 extends over 16 amino acids. The CDR3 protein is CSASSNSGRAHNEQFF. As DNA, the CDR3 is TGCAGTGCCAGCTCGAATAGCGGGAGGGCCCACAATGAGCAGTTCTTC.

Ten or more counts support this clonotype. The V and J genes are TRBV5-1 and TRBJ1-4; no definite D call. From germline, CDR1 is SGHRS and CDR2 YFSETQ. Trimming took off 1 base at V and 0 bases at J, with 4 bases between the two ends. The CDR3 extends over 14 amino acids. This CDR3 is CASSLSTTNEKLFF. The CDR3 DNA reads TGCGCCAGCAGCTTGTCAACAACTAATGAAAAACTGTTTTTT. The entire variable domain, with the rest obtained from reference TRBV5-1 and TRBJ1-4, is as follows: KAGVTQTPRYLIKTRGQQVTLSCSPISGHRSVSWYQQTPGQGLQFLFEYFSETQRNKGNFPGRFSGRQFSNSRSEMNVSTLELGDSALYLCASSLSTTNEKLFFGSGTQLSVL.

This clonotype was recorded at least ten times. This CDR3 reads CAIRSGTAKQDEQYF. The CDR3 DNA reads TGTGCCATCAGAAGCGGGACAGCGAAACAGGACGAGCAGTACTTC. This chain joins TRBV10-3 and TRBJ2-7; D possibly uses TRBD1 or TRBD2 (7 bases each). The germline V gene has CDR1 ENHRY and CDR2 SYGVKD. V was clipped by 6 bases and J by 5 bases, with 20 bases between them. The CDR3 has 15 amino acids.

This clonotype was seen many times. The V call is TRBV20-1, the J call TRBJ2-3; the match to TRBD1 covers 7 bases. Germline lookup yields CDR1 DFQATT and CDR2 SNEGSKA (reference sequence). The V and J ends lost 0 bases and 9 bases, in that order; junction bases with no gene match: 3. The length of the CDR3 is 12 residues. The CDR3 protein is CSARETGWTQYF. Written as DNA, the CDR3 is TGCAGTGCTAGAGAGACAGGGTGGACGCAGTATTTT.

This clonotype was counted at least ten times. The chain carries TRBV7-9 and TRBJ2-7; D is perhaps TRBD1 (6 bases). This CDR3 comprises 16 residues. Trimming pared 2 bases from V and 0 bases from J, leaving 14 bases between. The germline V gene has CDR1 SEHNR and CDR2 FQNEAQ (reference sequence). CDR3 residues: CASSLSSTGNSYEQYF. CDR3 in DNA: TGTGCCAGCAGCTTATCCTCGACAGGAAACTCCTACGAGCAGTACTTC.

This clonotype was seen more than once but under ten times. The chain combines TRBV12-3 or TRBV12-4 with TRBJ2-2; the match to TRBD1 covers 8 bases. CDR3 length: 15 residues. The junction had 7 bases not matched to a gene; V was cut back by 6 bases and J by 4 bases. CDR3 sequence (DNA): TGTGCCAGCAGCCCGGACAGGGTAGGCACCGGGGAGCTGTTTTTT. This codes for CASSPDRVGTGELFF.